The present T cell receptor beta chain was sequenced within a study of beta chain features in type 1 diabetes. Findings and limits, study-wide: Patients' naive, central memory and regulatory TCRB repertoires appeared more alike than those of healthy donors. A cDNA-based sequencing approach could over-represent cells with high TCR expression. Significant though moderate, a shortening of TCRB CDR3s appeared in all four CD4+ subsets of Type 1 diabetes patients.

This clone was counted ten times or more. Its specificity is not known. Investigators reverse transcribed all isolated RNA, so they sequenced expressed TCRB transcripts. The table came from immunoSEQ multiplex PCR; TCRdb's copy has only in-frame clones and leaves some out. The table has some 360,000 clones, around 10% seen once. The CDR3 covers 14 residues. Germline CDR1 SGHDN, CDR2 FVKESK. The J segment lost 7 bases and the V segment lost 5 bases, leaving 5 bases of the junction unmatched. Sequencing input: central memory CD4+ T cells from blood. V gene TRBV14 combines with J gene TRBJ2-1; TRBD2 matches at 10 bases. This TCR derives from a young man with type 1 diabetes. In nucleotides, the CDR3 is TGTGCCAGCAGCTCCGGGACTAGCGAGAATGAGCAGTTCTTC. Encoded protein: CASSSGTSENEQFF.